The clone carrying this TCR beta chain was counted at least ten times. Antigen unknown. This sample is drawn from a study of identical twins. General study points: The presence of invariant MAIT and iNKT cells could partly confound analyses of zero-insertion sequences.

TCRdb processed the 5' RACE reads anew with MiXCR; each CDR3 protein has one entry. The sample records about 530,000 distinct CDR3 sequences, around 15% being singletons. CDR3 size: 16 residues. With V trimmed by 3 bases and J by 3 bases, 4 bases remained unmatched. This sample was shared with a second study, whose subject was yellow fever vaccine responses in identical twins.

The receptor was derived from a woman aged 18-29 years in good health. The specimen sequenced was CD4+ T cells sorted from blood. The chain combines TRBV12-3 or TRBV12-4 with TRBJ2-3; 12 positions match TRBD2. The CDR3, as DNA: TGTGCCAGCAGTTTCGCCGGGACTAGCGGGACAGATACGCAGTATTTT. It specifies CASSFAGTSGTDTQYF.